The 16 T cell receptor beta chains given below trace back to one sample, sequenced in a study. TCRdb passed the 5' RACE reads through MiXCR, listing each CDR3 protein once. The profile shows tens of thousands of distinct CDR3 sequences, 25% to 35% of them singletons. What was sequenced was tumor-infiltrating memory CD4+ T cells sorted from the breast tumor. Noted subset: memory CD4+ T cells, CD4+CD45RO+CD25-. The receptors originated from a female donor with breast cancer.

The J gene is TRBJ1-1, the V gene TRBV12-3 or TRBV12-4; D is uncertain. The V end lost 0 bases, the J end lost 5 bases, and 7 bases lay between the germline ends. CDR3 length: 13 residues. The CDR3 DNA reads TGTGCCAGCAGTTTAGCGCAACCGACTGAAGCTTTCTTT. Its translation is CASSLAQPTEAFF.

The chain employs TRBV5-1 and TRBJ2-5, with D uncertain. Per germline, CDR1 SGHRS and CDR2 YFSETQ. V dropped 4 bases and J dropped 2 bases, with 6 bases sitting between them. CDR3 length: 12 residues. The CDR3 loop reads CASSAEQETQYF. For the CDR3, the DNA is TGCGCCAGCAGCGCAGAGCAAGAGACCCAGTACTTC.

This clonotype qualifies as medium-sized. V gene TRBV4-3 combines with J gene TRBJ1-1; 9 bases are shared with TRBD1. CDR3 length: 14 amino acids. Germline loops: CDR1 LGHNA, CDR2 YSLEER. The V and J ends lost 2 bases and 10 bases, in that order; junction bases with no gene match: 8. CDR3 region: CASSQTGQGGVAFF. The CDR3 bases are TGCGCCAGCAGCCAAACGGGACAGGGTGGTGTAGCTTTCTTT.

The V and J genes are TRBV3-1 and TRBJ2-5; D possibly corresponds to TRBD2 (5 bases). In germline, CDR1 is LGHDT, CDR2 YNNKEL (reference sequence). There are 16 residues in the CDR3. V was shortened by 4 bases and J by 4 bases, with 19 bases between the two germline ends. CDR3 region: CASSLTLGSLGETQYF. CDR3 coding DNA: TGTGCCAGCAGCCTGACCCTAGGGAGCCTCGGAGAGACCCAGTACTTC.

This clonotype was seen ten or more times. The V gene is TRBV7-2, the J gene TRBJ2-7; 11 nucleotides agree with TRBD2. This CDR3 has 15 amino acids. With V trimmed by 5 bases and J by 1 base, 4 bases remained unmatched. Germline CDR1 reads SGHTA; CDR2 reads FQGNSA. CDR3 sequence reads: CASSHGTSGSYEQYF. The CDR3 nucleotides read TGTGCCAGCAGCCACGGGACTAGCGGTTCCTACGAGCAGTACTTC.

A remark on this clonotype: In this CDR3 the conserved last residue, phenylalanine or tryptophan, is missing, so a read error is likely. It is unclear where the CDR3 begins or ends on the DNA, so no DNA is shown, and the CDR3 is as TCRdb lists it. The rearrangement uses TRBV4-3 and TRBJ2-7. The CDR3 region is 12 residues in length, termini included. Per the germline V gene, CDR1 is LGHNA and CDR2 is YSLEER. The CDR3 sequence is CASSPAVQPDRK.

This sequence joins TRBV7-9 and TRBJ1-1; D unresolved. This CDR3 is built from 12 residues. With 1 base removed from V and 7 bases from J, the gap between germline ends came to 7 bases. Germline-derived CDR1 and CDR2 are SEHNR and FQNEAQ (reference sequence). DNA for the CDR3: TGTGCCAGCAGCTTAGTTGGCCGTGAAGCTTTCTTT. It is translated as CASSLVGREAFF.

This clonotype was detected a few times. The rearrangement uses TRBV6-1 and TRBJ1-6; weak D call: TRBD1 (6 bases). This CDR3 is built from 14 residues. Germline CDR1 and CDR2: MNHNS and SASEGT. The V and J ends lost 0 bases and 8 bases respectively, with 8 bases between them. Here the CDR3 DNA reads TGTGCCAGCAGTGAAGCGTACAGGGATTCACCCCTCCACTTT. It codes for CASSEAYRDSPLHF.

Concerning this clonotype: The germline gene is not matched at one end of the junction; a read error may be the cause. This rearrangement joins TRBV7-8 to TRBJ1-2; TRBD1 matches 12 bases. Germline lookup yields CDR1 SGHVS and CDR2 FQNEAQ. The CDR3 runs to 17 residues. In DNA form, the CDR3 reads TGTTCCAGCAGCCCCCGGGACAGGGGGCGCGACGGCTATGGCTACACCTTC. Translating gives CSSSPRDRGRDGYGYTF.

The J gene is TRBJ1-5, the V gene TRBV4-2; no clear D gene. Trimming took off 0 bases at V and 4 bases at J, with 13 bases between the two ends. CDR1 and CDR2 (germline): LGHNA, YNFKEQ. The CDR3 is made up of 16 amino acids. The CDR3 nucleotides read TGTGCCAGCAGCCAAGATTCGACCCGATTGAATCAGCCCCAGCATTTT. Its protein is CASSQDSTRLNQPQHF.

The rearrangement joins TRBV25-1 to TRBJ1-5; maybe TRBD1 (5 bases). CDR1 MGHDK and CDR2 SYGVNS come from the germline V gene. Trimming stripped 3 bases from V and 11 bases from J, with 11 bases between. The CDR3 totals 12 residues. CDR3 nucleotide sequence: TGTGCCAGCAGTGATTCGGGGCTGACCCAGCATTTT. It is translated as CASSDSGLTQHF.

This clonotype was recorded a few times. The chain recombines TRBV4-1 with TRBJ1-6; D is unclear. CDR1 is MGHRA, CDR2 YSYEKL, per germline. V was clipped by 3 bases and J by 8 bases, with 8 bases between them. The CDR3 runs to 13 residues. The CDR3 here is CASSQNLYSPLHF. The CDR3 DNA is TGCGCCAGCAGCCAGAACTTGTATTCACCCCTCCACTTT.

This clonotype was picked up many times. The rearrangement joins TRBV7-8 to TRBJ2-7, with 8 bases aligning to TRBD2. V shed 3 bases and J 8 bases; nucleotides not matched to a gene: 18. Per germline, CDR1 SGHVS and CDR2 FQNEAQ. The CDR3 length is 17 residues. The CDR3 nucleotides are TGTGCCAGCAGCTTGGTGTCGCAGCCTAGCGGGTCCAGCCAGCAGTACTTC. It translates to CASSLVSQPSGSSQQYF.

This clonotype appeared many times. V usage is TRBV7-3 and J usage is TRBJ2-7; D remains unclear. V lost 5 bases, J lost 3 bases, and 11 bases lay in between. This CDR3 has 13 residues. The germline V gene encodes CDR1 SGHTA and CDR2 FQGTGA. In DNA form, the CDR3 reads TGTGCCAGCAGCGCCTCGGGCAACTACGAGCAGTACTTC. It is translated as CASSASGNYEQYF.

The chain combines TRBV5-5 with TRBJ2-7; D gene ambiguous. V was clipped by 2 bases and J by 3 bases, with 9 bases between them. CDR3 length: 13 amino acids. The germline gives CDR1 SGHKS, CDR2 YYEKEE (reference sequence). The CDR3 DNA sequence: TGTGCCAGCAGCTTCCAGAACGGCTACGAGCAGTACTTC. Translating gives CASSFQNGYEQYF.

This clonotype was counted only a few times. CDR3 sequence (DNA): TGCGCCAGCAGCCGGACCCCTCAGGATCTGAACACTGAAGCTTTCTTT. Protein: CASSRTPQDLNTEAFF. The V and J genes are TRBV5-1 and TRBJ1-1; D is uncertain. The CDR3 covers 16 residues. V was clipped by 4 bases and J by 0 bases, with 16 bases between them. Germline CDR1 SGHRS, CDR2 YFSETQ.